The subject of this entry is one T cell receptor (beta chain). In the same sample, other DNA sequences code for this CDR3. These data are taken from a study of blood T cell repertoires in COVID-19. The repertoire was sequenced with immunoSEQ multiplex PCR; TCRdb's copy has only in-frame clones and lacks some. The data show tens of thousands of clones, approximately 85% seen once. The CDR3 totals 18 residues. This chain connects TRBV21-1 to TRBJ2-6; whether TRBD2, the table's D call, matches the DNA was not checked. TRBV21-1 corresponds to a pseudogene. What was sequenced was peripheral blood. This receptor was taken from a man aged 50 to 60 with active COVID-19. In nucleotides, the CDR3 is TGTGCCAGCACGGGGGTGGCCATAACCAGATCTGGGGCCAACGTCCTAACTTTC. Its translation: CASTGVAITRSGANVLTF.